This T cell receptor beta chain was documented in a study of beta chain features in type 1 diabetes. Study conclusions and caveats: Possibly, sequencing cDNA over-represented cells that had high TCR expression levels.

After removal of 7 bases from V and 4 bases from J, the junction contained 4 bases not matched to a gene. The length of the CDR3 is 12 residues. CDR1 and CDR2 from the germline V gene are SQVTM and ANQGSEA. Markers CD45RO/CCR7/CD25/CD127/CD95/CD27 served to sort CD4+ naive, central memory, regulatory and stem cell-like memory cells. Points on this clone: The target antigen is unknown. Other nucleotide sequences in the sample specify the same CDR3.

Sequencing targeted expressed TCRB transcripts, as all isolated RNA had been reverse transcribed. Data came from immunoSEQ multiplex PCR; TCRdb stores just in-frame clones and leaves some out. Among more than 150,000 clones listed, about 12% were seen once. The sample taken for sequencing was central memory CD4+ T cells from blood. This sequence was found in a woman under 30 in good health. The V and J genes are TRBV29-1 and TRBJ1-5; the match to TRBD1 covers 7 bases. This CDR3 is CSARTGNQPQHF. The CDR3 nucleotides are TGCAGCGCAAGGACAGGAAATCAGCCCCAGCATTTT.